This T cell receptor (beta chain) stems from a study of cytomegalovirus exposure and HLA in healthy donors. The PCR contained 60 Vbeta and 13 Jbeta primers. Measured with immunoSEQ multiplex PCR; TCRdb has only the in-frame clones, and not every one. The sample consists of around 160,000 clones, roughly 77% of them appearing once. The CDR3 loop spans 14 amino acids. V was pared by 3 bases and J by 5 bases, with 11 bases between. Germline CDR1 reads MDHEN; CDR2 reads SYDVKM. Comments on this clone: As yet, its antigen is unknown.

General observations from the study: Judged likely to be a sequencing artifact was a cluster of highly shared sequence variants.

Sequencing was carried out using PBMCs. The chain couples TRBV28 to TRBJ1-5; D is unresolved. This clonotype was sampled from a woman aged 40 to 50 in good health and CMV-seropositive. The CDR3, as DNA: TGTGCCAGCAGTTTTCGGCAGACTCATCAGCCCCAGCATTTT. As protein: CASSFRQTHQPQHF.